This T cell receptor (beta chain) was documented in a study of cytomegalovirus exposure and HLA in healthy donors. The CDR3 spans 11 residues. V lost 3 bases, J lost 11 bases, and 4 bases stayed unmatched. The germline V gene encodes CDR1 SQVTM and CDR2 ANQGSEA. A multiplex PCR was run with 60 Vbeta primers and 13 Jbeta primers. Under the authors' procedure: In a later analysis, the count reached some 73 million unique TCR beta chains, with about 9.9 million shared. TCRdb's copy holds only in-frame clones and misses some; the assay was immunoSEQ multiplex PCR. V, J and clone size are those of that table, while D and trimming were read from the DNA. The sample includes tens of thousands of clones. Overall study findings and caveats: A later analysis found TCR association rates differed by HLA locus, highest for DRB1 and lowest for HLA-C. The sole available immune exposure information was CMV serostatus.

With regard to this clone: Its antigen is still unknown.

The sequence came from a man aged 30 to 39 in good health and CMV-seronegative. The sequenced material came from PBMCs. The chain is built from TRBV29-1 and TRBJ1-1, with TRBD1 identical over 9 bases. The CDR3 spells CSVEDRGRAFF. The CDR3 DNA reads TGCAGCGTTGAGGACAGGGGTCGGGCTTTCTTT.